Each of the 18 T cell receptor beta chains below was sequenced from the same sample in a study of T cell responses to AZD1222 COVID-19 vaccine. The assay was immunoSEQ multiplex PCR, and TCRdb's table has in-frame clones only and misses some. This table has around 100,000 clones, around 90% appearing once. The starting material was peripheral blood, obtained on day 0 of AZD1222 vaccination. These receptors were collected from an adult in good health.

This chain's CDR3 is CASGVATNEKLFF. CDR3 DNA: TGCGCCAGCGGTGTAGCAACTAATGAAAAACTGTTTTTT. The rearrangement uses TRBV5-1 and TRBJ1-4; D gene unclear. The CDR3 has 13 residues. V shed 7 bases and J shed 0 bases, with 7 bases lying between them. Germline assignment: CDR1 SGHRS and CDR2 YFSETQ.

The chain is built from TRBV11-3 and TRBJ1-6; D is unresolved. The germline V and J ends were trimmed by 4 bases and 6 bases, with 7 bases remaining between them. The length of the CDR3 is 13 residues. Germline-derived CDR1 and CDR2 are SGHNT and YENEEA. CDR3 region: CASSYGLNSPLHF. The CDR3 region has the DNA TGTGCCAGCAGCTACGGACTTAATTCACCCCTCCACTTT.

This clone was observed a single time. The rearrangement joins TRBV2 to TRBJ1-6; no clear D gene. The V gene lost 7 bases and the J gene lost 9 bases, with 19 bases spanning the gap. Germline lookup yields CDR1 SNHLY and CDR2 FYNNEI. The CDR3 covers 15 residues. The CDR3 sequence is CASKASDSHGSPLHF. CDR3 coding DNA: TGTGCCAGCAAGGCATCGGACTCCCATGGTTCACCCCTCCACTTT.

The rearrangement joins TRBV19 to TRBJ1-2; D uncertain. This CDR3 has 13 residues. V gave up 5 bases and J gave up 4 bases, with 11 bases separating them. The germline V gene has CDR1 LNHDA and CDR2 SQIVND (reference sequence). The CDR3 here is CASSGTGSYGYTF. The CDR3 DNA reads TGTGCCAGTAGTGGTACCGGCTCCTATGGCTACACCTTC.

V gene TRBV2 combines with J gene TRBJ2-1; the match to TRBD1 covers 7 bases. The junction had 19 bases not matched to a gene; V was cut back by 3 bases and J by 8 bases. This CDR3 comprises 18 residues. The V gene's germline CDR1 is SNHLY and CDR2 FYNNEI. CDR3 residues: CASSDRISAGGVTDEQFF. The CDR3 DNA follows: TGTGCCAGCAGTGACCGTATAAGCGCAGGGGGTGTTACCGATGAGCAGTTCTTC.

The chain has TRBV6-6 and TRBJ2-2, with a possible D match to TRBD2 (6 bases). V shed 0 bases and J shed 3 bases, with 11 bases lying between them. The CDR3 totals 16 residues. The germline CDR1 and CDR2 sequences are MNHNY and SVGAGI (reference sequence). This CDR3 is CASSYSVGGDTGELFF. For the CDR3, the DNA is TGTGCCAGCAGTTACTCAGTCGGCGGGGACACCGGGGAGCTGTTTTTT.

The rearrangement joins TRBV5-1 to TRBJ1-2; D gene unclear. V was cut by 1 base and J by 8 bases, with 15 bases left in between. The CDR3 runs to 14 residues. Germline assignment: CDR1 SGHRS and CDR2 YFSETQ. CDR3 residues: CASSLLDSPVGYTF. The CDR3 DNA is TGCGCCAGCAGCTTGCTTGACTCGCCCGTGGGCTACACCTTC. Full variable domain (outside the CDR3, taken from reference TRBV5-1 and TRBJ1-2): KAGVTQTPRYLIKTRGQQVTLSCSPISGHRSVSWYQQTPGQGLQFLFEYFSETQRNKGNFPGRFSGRQFSNSRSEMNVSTLELGDSALYLCASSLLDSPVGYTFGSGTRLTVV.

There are a few counts of this clone. The CDR3 spells CASSQQGANYYGYTF. In DNA form, the CDR3 reads TGTGCCAGCAGCCAACAGGGGGCAAATTACTATGGCTACACCTTC. This chain joins TRBV3-1 (or the pseudogene TRBV3-2) and TRBJ1-2; 8 nucleotides line up with TRBD1. This CDR3 has 15 amino acids. J gave up 3 bases and V 2 bases, and 5 bases lay outside the gene matches. CDR1 is LGHDT and CDR2 is YNNKEL in the germline V gene (reference sequence).

This clone was observed once. The chain carries TRBV27 and TRBJ1-1; no clear D gene. The germline V and J ends were trimmed by 2 bases and 0 bases, with 4 bases remaining between them. Germline assignment: CDR1 MNHEY and CDR2 SMNVEV (reference sequence). The CDR3 length is 13 residues. CDR3 bases: TGTGCCAGCAGTTTAACAATGAACACTGAAGCTTTCTTT. Protein product: CASSLTMNTEAFF.

The chain is built from TRBV18 and TRBJ1-5, with 8 bases fitting TRBD1. The CDR3 consists of 16 residues. Germline CDR1 KGHSH, CDR2 LQKENI. J lost 1 base, V lost 2 bases, and 4 bases had no gene match. CDR3 sequence reads: CASSPGTGKSNQPQHF. Here the CDR3 DNA reads TGTGCCAGCTCACCAGGGACAGGCAAGAGCAATCAGCCCCAGCATTTT.

The rearrangement links TRBV11-3 to TRBJ1-1; possible D gene TRBD1, 6 bases. Trimming cost V 2 bases and J 3 bases, with 10 bases left between them. The V gene's germline CDR1 is SGHNT and CDR2 YENEEA. The CDR3 sequence is 14 residues long. CDR3 bases: TGTGCCAGCAGCTTACAGGGGTTGGACACTGAAGCTTTCTTT. As protein: CASSLQGLDTEAFF. The whole variable domain, remainder taken from reference TRBV11-3 and TRBJ1-1, is EAGVVQSPRYKIIEKKQPVAFWCNPISGHNTLYWYLQNLGQGPELLIRYENEEAVDDSQLPKDRFSAERLKGVDSTLKIQPAELGDSAVYLCASSLQGLDTEAFFGQGTRLTVV.

J is TRBJ1-1 and V is TRBV6-2 or TRBV6-3, with D unclear. Germline CDR1 is MNHEY and CDR2 is SVGEGT. Trimming removed 2 bases from V and 4 bases from J, with 8 bases in between. This CDR3 region has 13 residues. The CDR3, as DNA: TGTGCCAGCAGTTACGATTATCTCACTGAAGCTTTCTTT. Amino acid sequence: CASSYDYLTEAFF.

A single count supports this clone. The genes are TRBV5-1 and TRBJ1-2, with D perhaps matching TRBD1 (5 bases). The CDR3 runs 12 residues. Trimming cost V 4 bases and J 14 bases, with 18 bases left between them. Germline loops: CDR1 SGHRS, CDR2 YFSETQ. The CDR3 spells CASSDTGTDVTF. The CDR3, as DNA: TGCGCCAGCAGCGACACCGGGACGGACGTAACCTTC.

The genes are TRBV5-4 and TRBJ1-4, with D possibly matching TRBD1 (5 bases). The CDR3 covers 15 residues. V lost 2 bases to trimming and J lost 8 bases, with 16 bases between them. CDR1 is SGHNT, CDR2 YYREEE, per germline (reference sequence). DNA of the CDR3: TGTGCCAGCAGCTTCTCCGGGACCTCGGAAGAAAAACTGTTTTTT. Residues: CASSFSGTSEEKLFF.

The sample holds one count of this clone. The chain links TRBV19 to TRBJ2-1, with 11 bases fitting TRBD2. The CDR3 is 15 residues long. CDR1 LNHDA and CDR2 SQIVND come from the germline V gene (reference sequence). Unmatched junction bases numbered 7, after V lost 3 bases and J lost 9 bases. Here the CDR3 reads CASSIFSGGAGEQFF. In DNA, the CDR3 is TGTGCCAGTAGTATTTTTAGCGGGGGGGCTGGTGAGCAGTTCTTC.

This clone showed up just a few times. CDR3 residues: CASSEDTGGSYEQYF. The CDR3 region has the DNA TGTGCCAGCAGTGAAGATACAGGGGGCTCCTACGAGCAGTACTTC. The V gene is TRBV6-1, the J gene TRBJ2-7, with 8 bases identical to TRBD1. The junction had 2 bases not matched to a gene; V was cut back by 1 base and J by 0 bases. Germline V gene lookup returns CDR1 MNHNS and CDR2 SASEGT. The CDR3 spans 15 residues.

The V call is TRBV28, the J call TRBJ1-5; D is uncertain. Deletions cut 8 bases from V and 1 base from J, with 3 bases between. The CDR3 spans 11 residues. Germline V gene sequence: CDR1 MDHEN, CDR2 SYDVKM. CDR3 DNA sequence: TGTGCCAGCGGAAGCAATCAGCCCCAGCATTTT. The encoded protein is CASGSNQPQHF.

The CDR3: CASSLLESNSPLHF. CDR3 nucleotide sequence: TGTGCCAGCAGTTTATTGGAATCTAATTCACCCCTCCACTTT. The chain has TRBV27 and TRBJ1-6, with D uncertain. Trimming removed 1 base at V and 6 bases at J, with 7 bases between. Germline CDR1 and CDR2: MNHEY and SMNVEV (reference sequence). The CDR3 is 14 amino acids.